These T cell receptor beta chains were read from a single sample in a study of long-term antiretroviral therapy in people with HIV. The data were produced by immunoSEQ multiplex PCR, yet TCRdb's version contains in-frame clones alone and is incomplete. The data show 39,000 or so clones, approximately 80% seen once. The sequencing here drew on unsorted PBMCs, taken 0.6 years after starting antiretroviral therapy. Receptors originate from a man in his late teens or twenties with HIV. Each CDR3 is given with its conserved first and last residue. The D gene is left open where the match is weak. Size is stated for part of the rows, as once, few or many counts, or as a class when the clone is expanded.

TGTGCCAGCAGCATCGGGACAGGGGGTACCTACGAGCAGTACTTC | CASSIGTGGTYEQYF | - | TRBJ2-7 | TRBV14 | TRBD1
TGTGCCAGCAGTTTGCTTGGTGGGGATGAGCAGTTCTTC | CASSLLGGDEQFF | - | TRBJ2-1 | TRBV28 | -
TGCAGCGTTGAGATGGAGGGCTACGAGCAGTACTTC | CSVEMEGYEQYF | - | TRBJ2-7 | TRBV29-1 | -
TGTGCCAGCAGTCCGATCGGAGGGGCTACCGGGGAGCTGTTTTTT | CASSPIGGATGELFF | - | TRBJ2-2 | TRBV27 | -
TGTGCCAGCAGCTTGGGACTTAGGGGAGATACGCAGTATTTT | CASSLGLRGDTQYF | - | TRBJ2-3 | TRBV5-6 | -
TGTGCCAGCAGTTCTTTAGCGGGAGTCTACGAGCAGTACTTC | CASSSLAGVYEQYF | - | TRBJ2-7 | TRBV7-2 | TRBD2
TGTGCCAGCAGCCCCTCCCGCGACTCCTACGAGCAGTACTTC | CASSPSRDSYEQYF | - | TRBJ2-7 | TRBV7-8 | -
TGTGCCAGCAGTTTGGGAGAGACCCAGTACTTC | CASSLGETQYF | - | TRBJ2-5 | TRBV28 | -
TGTGCCAGCAACCGGTTGGCTAGCGGGAGCTATGAGCAGTTCTTC | CASNRLASGSYEQFF | once | TRBJ2-1 | TRBV7-9 | TRBD2
TGCGCCAGCAGTGCGACAGGGCGAGAGACCCAGTACTTC | CASSATGRETQYF | - | TRBJ2-5 | TRBV10-2 | TRBD1
TGTGCCAGCAATACCGGGACAGGAAAAAACATTCAGTACTTC | CASNTGTGKNIQYF | - | TRBJ2-4 | TRBV28 | TRBD1
TGTGCCAGCAGCTGGGACATTACGGAGCCCCAGCATTTT | CASSWDITEPQHF | few | TRBJ1-5 | TRBV5-5 | -
TGTGCCAGCAGCTTGTGGTCCGGGATGAACCAAGAGACCCAGTACTTC | CASSLWSGMNQETQYF | - | TRBJ2-5 | TRBV5-5 | -
TGCGCCAGCAGCCCACCCGATTACAATGAGCAGTTCTTC | CASSPPDYNEQFF | - | TRBJ2-1 | TRBV5-1 | -
TGTGCCACCAGCAGAGATATCAGCCGTTCCTACGAGCAGTACTTC | CATSRDISRSYEQYF | - | TRBJ2-7 | TRBV15 | -
TGTGCCAGCAGCCTGGAACTCGAAGCTTTCTTT | CASSLELEAFF | once | TRBJ1-1 | TRBV7-2 | -
TGTGCCAGCAGCCTAACAGGGGCGGGCACAGATACGCAGTATTTT | CASSLTGAGTDTQYF | - | TRBJ2-3 | TRBV11-3 | TRBD1
TGTGCCAGCAGCTTCAGTCCGGGGGGGGGAGAGACCCAGTACTTC | CASSFSPGGGETQYF | - | TRBJ2-5 | TRBV5-6 | TRBD2
TGTGCCAGCAGCAAGTCTATAGTCGAGGGATCCTACGAGCAGTACTTC | CASSKSIVEGSYEQYF | - | TRBJ2-7 | TRBV21-1 | -
TGCGCCAGCAGCCCGGAGGCTTGGGGGGCGGCTTTCTTT | CASSPEAWGAAFF | - | TRBJ1-1 | TRBV5-1 | -
TGTGCCAGCACCTGGAGTGGGAGAACCTACGAGCAGTACTTC | CASTWSGRTYEQYF | - | TRBJ2-7 | TRBV11-2 | -
TGTGCCAGCAGTTACGCCTTAAGGTCCCCGACAGATACGCAGTATTTT | CASSYALRSPTDTQYF | - | TRBJ2-3 | TRBV6-6 | -
TGTGCCAGCAGTTTATTCGGGGAGACCCAGTACTTC | CASSLFGETQYF | - | TRBJ2-5 | TRBV28 | -
TGCGCCAGCAGCCCCAGGGTGGGGGACGGGTATGGCTACACCTTC | CASSPRVGDGYGYTF | few | TRBJ1-2 | TRBV5-1 | -
TGTGCCAGCTCACCACCGGGACAGGGAAGTGAAAAACTGTTTTTT | CASSPPGQGSEKLFF | - | TRBJ1-4 | TRBV18 | TRBD1
TGTGCCAGCAGCTCCCGGAGTGTAGCGGAGCTGTTTTTT | CASSSRSVAELFF | - | TRBJ2-2 | TRBV5-4 | -
TGTGCCAGCTCACCACGTCTAGCGGGAGGTGGCAATGAGCAGTTCTTC | CASSPRLAGGGNEQFF | - | TRBJ2-1 | TRBV18 | TRBD2
TGCGCCAGCAGCCCCCGTACCTCGGACTATCCCTACAATGAGCAGTTCTTC | CASSPRTSDYPYNEQFF | - | TRBJ2-1 | TRBV5-1 | -
TGTGCCATCAGTGTTGGGCACGCAGATACGCAGTATTTT | CAISVGHADTQYF | - | TRBJ2-3 | TRBV10-3 | -
TGTGCCAGCAGCTTAGGGCAGGGGATGAACTATGGCTACACCTTC | CASSLGQGMNYGYTF | - | TRBJ1-2 | TRBV7-2 | -
TGTGCCAGCAGCAAAACAAGGAGGTTACAAGAGACCCAGTACTTC | CASSKTRRLQETQYF | - | TRBJ2-5 | TRBV27 | -
TGTGCCAGCAGTCAAGAACAGGACAACGGCTACACCTTC | CASSQEQDNGYTF | once | TRBJ1-2 | TRBV6-6 | -
TGTGCCAGCAGCTTCTTTACAGGGCTCAAAGCTAACTATGGCTACACCTTC | CASSFFTGLKANYGYTF | - | TRBJ1-2 | TRBV7-2 | -
TGTGCCAGCAGCGCCCGGGACTACACAGATACGCAGTATTTT | CASSARDYTDTQYF | - | TRBJ2-3 | TRBV9 | TRBD2
TGTGCCAGCATCGGCGGACGATCTGGGGCCAACGTCCTGACTTTC | CASIGGRSGANVLTF | - | TRBJ2-6 | TRBV6-1 | -
TGTGCCAGCTCACCGGACACGGATACGCAGTATTTT | CASSPDTDTQYF | once | TRBJ2-3 | TRBV18 | -
TGCGCCAGCAGCCACGGCCTCGGGCTAGCGGGAGACGTGGAGACCCAGTACTTC | CASSHGLGLAGDVETQYF | - | TRBJ2-5 | TRBV4-1 | TRBD2
TGCGCCAGCAGCTTGGGACAGGGGATGGGGACTGAAGCTTTCTTT | CASSLGQGMGTEAFF | - | TRBJ1-1 | TRBV5-1 | TRBD1
TGTGCCAGCACCAATGGGCTAGCGGGAGATGGTGAGCAGTTCTTC | CASTNGLAGDGEQFF | - | TRBJ2-1 | TRBV7-7 | TRBD2
TGTGCCAGTTCTCAGGAAATGGCCAGGGGCCTCACTAATGAAAAACTGTTTTTT | CASSQEMARGLTNEKLFF | - | TRBJ1-4 | TRBV19 | -
TGTGCCAGCAGCGACGGGACTAGCGGGAGGGCCCTCAATGAGCAGTTCTTC | CASSDGTSGRALNEQFF | - | TRBJ2-1 | TRBV11-3 | TRBD2
TGTGCCAGCAGTTTATTCCGAGAATGGACCCAGTACTTC | CASSLFREWTQYF | - | TRBJ2-5 | TRBV27 | -
TGTGCCAGCAGTACCGGACAGGGGCTGGGGTATGGCTACACCTTC | CASSTGQGLGYGYTF | - | TRBJ1-2 | TRBV6-1 | TRBD1
TGTGCCAGCAGCGGGACTAGCGCTAGCACAGATACGCAGTATTTT | CASSGTSASTDTQYF | - | TRBJ2-3 | TRBV9 | TRBD2
TGTGCCAGCAGTCCGGGACGGCAATTTGCAACTAATGAAAAACTGTTTTTT | CASSPGRQFATNEKLFF | - | TRBJ1-4 | TRBV9 | -
TGTGCCAGCAGTTTGGGTGGGGCAAGCCTCACCGGGGAGCTGTTTTTT | CASSLGGASLTGELFF | - | TRBJ2-2 | TRBV28 | -
TGTGCCAGCAGCTTGGAACCAAGAAAAGTCTACAATGAGCAGTTCTTC | CASSLEPRKVYNEQFF | - | TRBJ2-1 | TRBV5-4 | -
TGTGCCACCAGCAGACCTAGCGGGAGCCAGTTGTATGGTAATGAGCAGTTCTTC | CATSRPSGSQLYGNEQFF | once | TRBJ2-1 | TRBV15 | TRBD2